Presented here are 30 T cell receptor beta chains from one specimen sequenced in a study of T cells after yellow fever vaccination. TCRdb redid the calling of the 5' RACE reads with MiXCR, one entry per CDR3 protein. The sample lists 150,000 to 200,000 distinct CDR3 sequences, roughly 6.4% seen once, with roughly 3% in the top ten. The material was CD4+ T cells sorted from PBMCs, obtained on the day of the first yellow fever vaccination. These receptors originate from a man between 18 and 35 years old who received the YFV17D yellow fever vaccine.

The table lists this clonotype with a few counts. This chain joins TRBV6-5 and TRBJ1-4, with D uncertain. The V end lost 6 bases, the J end lost 4 bases, and 12 bases lay between the germline ends. In germline, CDR1 is MNHEY, CDR2 SVGAGI. This CDR3 is built from 14 residues. This CDR3 is CASRVEQHNEKLFF. The CDR3 DNA reads as TGTGCCAGCAGAGTTGAACAGCATAATGAAAAACTGTTTTTT.

This clonotype came up a few times. The chain joins TRBV20-1 to TRBJ2-3, with D possibly TRBD2 on 5 matching bases. This CDR3 has 15 amino acids. CDR1 and CDR2 from the germline V gene are DFQATT and SNEGSKA (reference sequence). V was clipped by 2 bases and J by 0 bases, with 12 bases between them. CDR3: CSARPPDFSTDTQYF. The CDR3 DNA follows: TGCAGTGCTAGACCCCCGGACTTTAGCACAGATACGCAGTATTTT.

This clonotype was picked up a small number of times. V gene TRBV12-3 or TRBV12-4 combines with J gene TRBJ1-5, with D uncertain. The V end lost 7 bases, the J end lost 0 bases, and 10 bases lay between the germline ends. The CDR3 is 14 amino acids. CDR3 in amino acids: CASTNINSNQPQHF. The CDR3 nucleotides read TGTGCCAGCACCAACATCAATAGCAATCAGCCCCAGCATTTT.

This clonotype was observed at least ten times. The chain links TRBV5-1 to TRBJ2-3; tentative D call: TRBD2 (6 bases). This CDR3 is built from 14 residues. Germline V lookup: CDR1 SGHRS, CDR2 YFSETQ. With 0 bases removed from V and 4 bases from J, the gap between germline ends came to 9 bases. The chain's CDR3 is CASSLGRGSDTQYF. CDR3 bases: TGCGCCAGCAGCTTGGGGCGGGGTTCAGATACGCAGTATTTT.

This clonotype was seen ten or more times. V usage is TRBV18 and J usage is TRBJ2-7, with 9 nucleotides matching TRBD1. The CDR3 loop spans 13 amino acids. Trimming took 5 bases from V and 3 from J; bases not matched to a gene: 2. The germline V gene has CDR1 KGHSH and CDR2 LQKENI. The CDR3 region has the DNA TGTGCCAGCTCAGAGGGACAGGGCTACGAGCAGTACGTC. As protein: CASSEGQGYEQYV.

This clonotype was observed many times. The chain employs TRBV15 and TRBJ1-5; D gene uncertain. Looked up from germline, CDR1 is LNHNV and CDR2 is YYDKDF (reference sequence). CDR3 length equals 12 residues. V was clipped by 4 bases and J by 5 bases, with 6 bases between them. For the CDR3, the DNA is TGTGCCACCAGCATTCAGGATCAGCCCCAGCATTTT. Amino acids: CATSIQDQPQHF. Full variable domain (missing parts from reference TRBV15 and TRBJ1-5): DAMVIQNPRYQVTQFGKPVTLSCSQTLNHNVMYWYQQKSSQAPKLLFHYYDKDFNNEADTPDNFQSRRPNTSFCFLDIRSPGLGDTAMYLCATSIQDQPQHFGDGTRLSIL.

The genes are TRBV7-8 and TRBJ2-7, with a weak D call TRBD2 (6 bases). CDR1 SGHVS and CDR2 FQNEAQ come from the germline V gene. The CDR3 totals 14 residues. Trimming left V 1 base short and J 7 bases short, with 14 bases between. CDR3: CASSLGAGFPEQYF. CDR3 DNA: TGTGCCAGCAGCTTAGGGGCGGGGTTTCCTGAGCAGTACTTC. Full variable domain (rest looked up from reference TRBV7-8 and TRBJ2-7): GAGVSQSPRYKVAKRGQDVALRCDPISGHVSLFWYQQALGQGPEFLTYFQNEAQLDKSGLPSDRFFAERPEGSVSTLKIQRTQQEDSAVYLCASSLGAGFPEQYFGPGTRLTVT.

This clonotype has just a few counts. The chain joins TRBV5-6 to TRBJ2-2; D perhaps matches TRBD2 (7 bases). The CDR3 runs to 16 residues. Trimming left V 1 base short and J 1 base short, with 11 bases between. The germline V gene encodes CDR1 SGHDT and CDR2 YYEEEE. The CDR3 nucleotides read TGTGCCAGCAGCTTGTTGGGGGGGCTGAACACCGGGGAGCTGTTTTTT. Translating it yields CASSLLGGLNTGELFF.

This clonotype was detected ten times or more. This chain joins TRBV20-1 and TRBJ2-3, with a tentative D call TRBD2 (7 bases). The germline gives CDR1 DFQATT, CDR2 SNEGSKA (reference sequence). The CDR3 covers 15 residues. The V and J ends lost 0 bases and 4 bases respectively, with 14 bases between them. CDR3 sequence: CSARDWGGPSDTQYF. CDR3 sequence (DNA): TGCAGTGCTAGAGATTGGGGGGGGCCATCAGATACGCAGTATTTT.

This clonotype has a handful of counts. The DNA of the CDR3 is TGCGCCAGCAACCCGCTGGCTAGCGACTCCTACAATGAGCAGTTCTTC. Protein product: CASNPLASDSYNEQFF. This chain connects TRBV5-1 to TRBJ2-1; possible D gene TRBD2, 6 bases. Per the germline V gene, CDR1 is SGHRS and CDR2 is YFSETQ. CDR3 length equals 16 residues. V lost 6 bases, J lost 0 bases, and 16 bases lay in between.

The V and J genes are TRBV11-2 and TRBJ2-1, with TRBD1 matching over 12 bases. The CDR3 has 17 amino acids. The ends lost 5 bases at V and 9 bases at J; junction bases unmatched: 14. Germline loops: CDR1 SGHAT, CDR2 FQNNGV. Here the CDR3 DNA reads TGTGCCAGCAGCCCACCCCTCCGGGACAGGGGGCGCTTTGAGCAGTTCTTC. It codes for CASSPPLRDRGRFEQFF.

In this sample, this clonotype turned up a few times. This chain joins TRBV11-2 and TRBJ2-5, with TRBD1 matching over 8 bases. CDR1 is SGHAT and CDR2 is FQNNGV in the germline V gene. The junction had 10 bases not matched to a gene; V was cut back by 2 bases and J by 5 bases. The CDR3 spans 16 residues. CDR3: CASSLHPGGAGETQYF. The CDR3 bases are TGTGCCAGCAGCTTACATCCAGGGGGCGCGGGGGAGACCCAGTACTTC.

This clonotype was recorded many times. The chain joins TRBV7-3 to TRBJ2-1; TRBD2 might be the D (7 bases). The V gene's germline CDR1 is SGHTA and CDR2 FQGTGA. V lost 2 bases and J 6 bases, leaving 14 bases between the germline ends. This CDR3 comprises 15 residues. Here the CDR3 reads CASSLLGGAGNEQFF. CDR3 nucleotides: TGTGCCAGCAGCTTACTGGGGGGGGCGGGCAATGAGCAGTTCTTC.

This sequence joins TRBV18 and TRBJ2-2; D possibly matches TRBD1 or TRBD2 (5 bases each). This CDR3 has 13 amino acids. Germline CDR1 reads KGHSH; CDR2 reads LQKENI. Trimming removed 6 bases from V and 6 bases from J, with 11 bases in between. CDR3 residues: CASSGDVAGELFF. In DNA, the CDR3 is TGTGCCAGCTCGGGGGATGTCGCCGGGGAGCTGTTTTTT.

This clonotype was observed a handful of times. The genes are TRBV24-1 and TRBJ2-7; TRBD1 or TRBD2 may be the D gene (7 bases each). The CDR3 loop spans 14 amino acids. V was shortened by 9 bases and J by 8 bases, with 22 bases between the two germline ends. In germline, CDR1 is KGHDR, CDR2 SFDVKD. The CDR3 protein is CATGGGTVLCKQYV. The CDR3 nucleotides read TGTGCCACCGGGGGGGGGACAGTCCTCTGCAAGCAGTACGTC.

This clonotype was detected many times. The CDR3 region is CATSNITRGDKQETQYF. The CDR3 DNA follows: TGTGCCACCAGCAATATTACGCGGGGGGACAAACAAGAGACCCAGTACTTC. This sequence joins TRBV15 and TRBJ2-5; 8 positions agree with TRBD2. Germline V gene sequence: CDR1 LNHNV, CDR2 YYDKDF (reference sequence). V dropped 4 bases and J dropped 2; count of bases not matched to a gene: 12. The CDR3 runs to 17 residues.

There are many counts of this clonotype. The chain recombines TRBV7-6 with TRBJ2-2; D remains ambiguous. Germline CDR1 reads SGHVS; CDR2 reads FNYEAQ. Between the trimmed V and J ends, which lost 2 bases and 6 bases, there was a span of 7 bases. This CDR3 is 13 amino acids long. The CDR3 sequence: CASSLNSAGELFF. The CDR3 coding sequence is TGTGCCAGCAGCTTAAACTCGGCCGGGGAGCTGTTTTTT.

In its sample, this clonotype was seen many times. The genes are TRBV19 and TRBJ1-2; 7 bases match TRBD1. V trimming: 6 bases; J trimming: 4 bases; junction bases outside the gene matches: 5. Germline values: CDR1 LNHDA, CDR2 SQIVND (reference sequence). This CDR3 comprises 13 residues. CDR3 nucleotide sequence: TGTGCCAGTAGGGGGACAGCCGCCTATGGCTACACCTTC. It translates to CASRGTAAYGYTF.

The V call is TRBV7-4, the J call TRBJ1-6, with D perhaps TRBD1 (5 bases). V was trimmed by 1 base and J by 1 base, leaving 14 bases between them. This CDR3 is built from 18 residues. Germline loops: CDR1 SGHVT, CDR2 SQSDAQ. DNA for the CDR3: TGTGCCAGCAGCTTAGATACTCAGGGCGTTTCCTATAATTCACCCCTCCACTTT. As protein: CASSLDTQGVSYNSPLHF.

The chain employs TRBV28 and TRBJ1-1; D gene ambiguous. V was trimmed by 5 bases and J by 8 bases, leaving 15 bases between them. The CDR3 spans 13 residues. CDR1 is MDHEN and CDR2 is SYDVKM in the germline V gene. CDR3 sequence: CASSLTLYLEAFF. The CDR3 nucleotides are TGTGCCAGCAGTCTCACACTCTACTTGGAAGCTTTCTTT.

As concerns this clonotype: Being one base from a much bigger clone, this may be a read error. V and J are TRBV29-1 and TRBJ2-3; the D gene is possibly TRBD1 (7 bases). V dropped 3 bases and J dropped 2 bases, with 21 bases sitting between them. The CDR3 is made up of 17 amino acids. Germline assignment: CDR1 SQVTM and CDR2 ANQGSEA. This chain's CDR3 is CSVDGGGQSAITDTQYF. CDR3 bases: TGCAGCGTTGACGGAGGGGGCCAAAGTGCTATCACAGATACGCAGTATTTT.

This clonotype was counted many times. The chain uses TRBV4-1 and TRBJ2-1; weak D call: TRBD2 (7 bases). CDR1 and CDR2 from the germline V gene are MGHRA and YSYEKL. The CDR3 is made up of 14 amino acids. Deletions cut 4 bases from V and 8 bases from J, with 15 bases between. The CDR3 is CASSPYTGRDEQFF. The CDR3 DNA follows: TGCGCCAGCAGCCCATATACAGGGAGGGATGAGCAGTTCTTC.

This clonotype was found many times. The V call is TRBV18, the J call TRBJ1-4; D gene unclear. The CDR3 loop spans 12 amino acids. V lost 6 bases to trimming and J lost 8 bases, with 10 bases between them. CDR1 and CDR2 (germline): KGHSH, LQKENI. The CDR3 DNA follows: TGTGCCAGCTCTCAGGCAGGCGAAAAACTGTTTTTT. This gives the protein CASSQAGEKLFF.

The sample holds many counts of this clonotype. V gene TRBV7-8 combines with J gene TRBJ1-5, with D possibly matching TRBD1 (5 bases). V was shortened by 3 bases and J by 5 bases, with 8 bases between the two germline ends. The germline gives CDR1 SGHVS, CDR2 FQNEAQ. The CDR3 is made up of 13 amino acids. The CDR3 DNA reads as TGTGCCAGCAGCTTTGACAGAGATCAGCCCCAGCATTTT. This gives the protein CASSFDRDQPQHF.

This clonotype was detected ten times or more. J is TRBJ1-2 and V is TRBV7-2, with TRBD1 as a possible D gene (6 bases). The length of the CDR3 is 13 residues. V was pared by 8 bases and J by 4 bases, with 14 bases between. Germline V gives CDR1 SGHTA, CDR2 FQGNSA. In DNA, the CDR3 is TGTGCCAGCGAGGCCGGGGGGCTCTATGGCTACACCTTC. Translating it yields CASEAGGLYGYTF.

This clonotype came up many times. The chain joins TRBV5-1 to TRBJ2-1; maybe TRBD2 (5 bases). The CDR3 runs to 14 residues. V was cut by 1 base and J by 5 bases, with 10 bases left in between. Germline V CDR1 and CDR2: SGHRS, YFSETQ. The CDR3 sequence is CASSLRVGDNEQFF. CDR3 DNA sequence: TGCGCCAGCAGCTTGCGGGTCGGGGACAATGAGCAGTTCTTC.

This clonotype came up a few times. This sequence joins TRBV29-1 and TRBJ1-2, with D possibly matching TRBD1 (5 bases). The CDR3 length is 14 residues. Germline assignment: CDR1 SQVTM and CDR2 ANQGSEA. Between the trimmed V and J ends, which lost 4 bases and 4 bases, there was a span of 16 bases. In DNA form, the CDR3 reads TGCAGCGTTGGGGGAGGGGAAAAGGGCTATGGCTACACCTTC. Its protein is CSVGGGEKGYGYTF.

This sequence joins TRBV20-1 and TRBJ1-6; D unclear. V was pared by 7 bases and J by 9 bases, with 10 bases between. The CDR3 covers 11 residues. In germline, CDR1 is DFQATT, CDR2 SNEGSKA (reference sequence). CDR3 sequence: CSVREGSPLHF. The CDR3 DNA follows: TGCAGTGTCAGAGAGGGTTCACCCCTCCACTTT.

The chain carries TRBV3-1 and TRBJ2-3; 9 bases agree with TRBD2. V lost 0 bases, J lost 4 bases, and 5 bases stayed unmatched. The CDR3 contains 16 residues. The germline V gene has CDR1 LGHDT and CDR2 YNNKEL (reference sequence). The CDR3 region is CASSQEAGGFSDTQYF. The CDR3 nucleotides read TGTGCCAGCAGCCAAGAGGCGGGGGGGTTTTCAGATACGCAGTATTTT.

This clonotype was seen more than once but under ten times. This rearrangement joins TRBV23-1 to TRBJ2-4; the match to TRBD1 covers 8 bases. TRBV23-1 carries the ORF label, with uncertain function. The CDR3 runs to 17 residues. V was clipped by 0 bases and J by 4 bases; unmatched bases: 8. The CDR3 nucleotides read TGCGCCAGCAGTCAATCGGAGACAGGGGACTCTAAAAACATTCAGTACTTC. Encoded protein: CASSQSETGDSKNIQYF.